This passage covers 17 T cell receptor beta chains from one sample sequenced in a study of blood T cell repertoires in COVID-19. Sequencing was performed with immunoSEQ multiplex PCR; in TCRdb, only in-frame clones are kept and a portion is missing. Here the sample spans some 250,000 clones, around four fifths being singletons. The sample comprised peripheral blood. These receptors all come from a man aged 55 to 70 with acute or convalescent COVID-19.

Here the CDR3 DNA reads TGTGCCAGCACCCTCCTCCCAACGGGAAAACTGTTTTTT. It codes for CASTLLPTGKLFF. The chain carries TRBV12-3 or TRBV12-4 and TRBJ1-4; D not certain. Trimming took off 7 bases at V and 10 bases at J, with 16 bases between the two ends. CDR3 length: 13 residues.

This chain uses TRBV6-5 with TRBJ1-6; 9 nucleotides align to TRBD1. The V and J ends lost 6 bases and 10 bases, in that order; junction bases with no gene match: 10. Germline CDR1 reads MNHEY; CDR2 reads SVGAGI. The CDR3 consists of 15 residues. The CDR3 DNA sequence: TGTGCCAGCAGCGGTACAGGGGGCGCCGGCTCACCCCTCCACTTT. Protein product: CASSGTGGAGSPLHF.

The chain has TRBV5-4 and TRBJ2-3; 7 bases agree with TRBD2. Per germline, CDR1 SGHNT and CDR2 YYREEE (reference sequence). J lost 6 bases, V lost 9 bases, and 4 bases had no gene match. The CDR3 is 11 amino acids. CDR3 amino acids: CAIRTSDTQYF. DNA for the CDR3: TGTGCCATAAGGACTAGTGATACGCAGTATTTT. Full variable domain (remainder filled in from reference TRBV5-4 and TRBJ2-3): ETGVTQSPTHLIKTRGQQVTLRCSSQSGHNTVSWYQQALGQGPQFIFQYYREEENGRGNFPPRFSGLQFPNYSSELNVNALELDDSALYLCAIRTSDTQYFGPGTRLTVL.

The chain carries TRBV6-2 or TRBV6-3 and TRBJ2-1, with D maybe TRBD2 (5 bases). Germline V lookup: CDR1 MNHEY, CDR2 SVGEGT. The length of the CDR3 is 12 residues. With 5 bases removed from V and 15 bases from J, the gap between germline ends came to 17 bases. The CDR3 loop reads CASSPDSSTRFF. DNA for the CDR3: TGTGCCAGCAGTCCGGACTCCTCAACCCGGTTCTTC.

The J gene is TRBJ2-3, the V gene TRBV9, with 7 bases aligning to TRBD2. Germline V gene data show CDR1 as SGDLS and CDR2 as YYNGEE. The CDR3 is 13 residues long. J was trimmed by 4 bases and V by 6 bases; bases with no gene match: 5. The CDR3 loop is CASTAGVADTQYF. Here the CDR3 DNA reads TGTGCCAGCACCGCGGGGGTGGCAGATACGCAGTATTTT.

The chain recombines TRBV7-8 with TRBJ2-1, with a tentative D call TRBD2 (5 bases). The V end lost 1 base, the J end lost 0 bases, and 10 bases lay between the germline ends. There are 16 residues in the CDR3. Germline-derived CDR1 and CDR2 are SGHVS and FQNEAQ. CDR3: CASSLESGSSYNEQFF. The DNA for the CDR3 is TGTGCCAGCAGCTTAGAATCGGGGAGCTCCTACAATGAGCAGTTCTTC.

The chain is built from TRBV9 and TRBJ2-6; 10 bases are a match to TRBD1. The CDR3 length is 18 residues. Trimming took 7 bases from V and 0 from J; bases not matched to a gene: 10. Per germline, CDR1 SGDLS and CDR2 YYNGEE. The CDR3 sequence is CASAGQGSFNSGANVLTF. The CDR3 region has the DNA TGTGCCAGCGCGGGACAGGGGTCATTCAACTCTGGGGCCAACGTCCTGACTTTC.

This chain joins TRBV5-6 and TRBJ2-3; 8 nucleotides agree with TRBD2. Germline CDR1 and CDR2: SGHDT and YYEEEE. There are 16 residues in the CDR3. Trimming removed 1 base from V and 2 bases from J; junction bases left unmatched: 6. The CDR3 region has the DNA TGTGCCAGCAGCTTGCGCGGGGGGTTGTACACAGATACGCAGTATTTT. It specifies CASSLRGGLYTDTQYF. Complete variable domain (other parts from reference TRBV5-6 and TRBJ2-3): DAGVTQSPTHLIKTRGQQVTLRCSPKSGHDTVSWYQQALGQGPQFIFQYYEEEERQRGNFPDRFSGHQFPNYSSELNVNALLLGDSALYLCASSLRGGLYTDTQYFGPGTRLTVL.

For the CDR3, the DNA is TGTGCCAGCAGAGGACTAGCGGGAGCCCACGAGCAGTACTTC. It translates to CASRGLAGAHEQYF. This chain connects TRBV6-5 to TRBJ2-7, with 13 bases matching TRBD2. This CDR3 region has 14 residues. J gave up 5 bases and V 6 bases, and 4 bases lay outside the gene matches. The V gene's germline CDR1 is MNHEY and CDR2 SVGAGI.

This chain links TRBV7-6 with TRBJ2-2; no definite D call. The V gene lost 2 bases and the J gene lost 6 bases, with 13 bases spanning the gap. Per germline, CDR1 SGHVS and CDR2 FNYEAQ. CDR3 length equals 15 residues. The CDR3 spells CASSLRASRSGELFF. CDR3 coding DNA: TGTGCCAGCAGCTTAAGAGCCTCTCGCTCCGGGGAGCTGTTTTTT.

J is TRBJ1-5 and V is TRBV4-1; D gene ambiguous. CDR3 length equals 15 residues. The germline gives CDR1 MGHRA, CDR2 YSYEKL. Between the trimmed V and J ends, which lost 0 bases and 5 bases, there was a span of 11 bases. The CDR3 sequence is CASSQDSGIDQPQHF. In nucleotides, the CDR3 is TGCGCCAGCAGCCAAGATTCGGGAATCGATCAGCCCCAGCATTTT.

The chain carries TRBV7-6 and TRBJ2-7, with a possible D match to TRBD2 (6 bases). CDR3 length: 15 amino acids. Germline V gives CDR1 SGHVS, CDR2 FNYEAQ. Between the trimmed V and J ends, which lost 1 base and 0 bases, there was a span of 10 bases. The DNA of the CDR3 is TGTGCCAGCAGCTTAGAGGAGGGGCACTCCTACGAGCAGTACTTC. It yields the protein CASSLEEGHSYEQYF. Filled out from reference TRBV7-6 and TRBJ2-7, the complete variable domain reads GAGVSQSPRYKVTKRGQDVALRCDPISGHVSLYWYRQALGQGPEFLTYFNYEAQQDKSGLPNDRFSAERPEGSISTLTIQRTEQRDSAMYRCASSLEEGHSYEQYFGPGTRLTVT.

The sample holds a few counts of this clone. Here the CDR3 DNA reads TGTGCCAGTAGTACAGGACAGATCCCAGTAGGCACCTACGAGCAGTACTTC. Translating gives CASSTGQIPVGTYEQYF. The chain joins TRBV19 to TRBJ2-7; weak D call: TRBD1 (6 bases). Per germline, CDR1 LNHDA and CDR2 SQIVND (reference sequence). This CDR3 is built from 17 residues. V lost 4 bases and J lost 2, with 21 bases in between.

The chain is built from TRBV7-2 and TRBJ1-1; 7 nucleotides align to TRBD1. V trimming: 0 bases; J trimming: 1 base; junction bases outside the gene matches: 5. The germline CDR1 and CDR2 sequences are SGHTA and FQGNSA. There are 16 residues in the CDR3. In DNA, the CDR3 is TGTGCCAGCAGCTTAGCGTTGCAGGGGGGGAACACTGAAGCTTTCTTT. Encoded protein: CASSLALQGGNTEAFF.

This chain links TRBV3-1 (or the pseudogene TRBV3-2) with TRBJ2-3; 8 bases align to TRBD2. V lost 1 base and J lost 2; bases outside the gene matches: 2. The length of the CDR3 is 15 residues. Per the germline V gene, CDR1 is LGHDT and CDR2 is YNNKEL (reference sequence). CDR3 region: CASSQGSGNTDTQYF. CDR3 DNA sequence: TGTGCCAGCAGCCAAGGTAGCGGGAACACAGATACGCAGTATTTT.

In this sample, this clone turned up once. This chain connects TRBV19 to TRBJ2-3; 7 bases match TRBD1. Germline CDR1 LNHDA, CDR2 SQIVND (reference sequence). V lost 6 bases, J lost 6 bases, and 15 bases stayed unmatched. The CDR3 runs to 16 residues. In nucleotides, the CDR3 is TGTGCCAGTAGACTAACAGGGGAAACCCGCAGGGATACGCAGTATTTT. Protein product: CASRLTGETRRDTQYF.

The chain recombines TRBV11-2 with TRBJ2-3; a possible D gene is TRBD1 (6 bases). Germline V gene sequence: CDR1 SGHAT, CDR2 FQNNGV. This CDR3 is built from 17 residues. Trimming pared 7 bases from V and 6 bases from J, leaving 26 bases between. CDR3 protein: CASTKDLGAAPRDTQYF. The CDR3 DNA reads TGTGCCAGCACAAAAGACCTGGGGGCAGCCCCACGGGATACGCAGTATTTT.